The source of this TCR beta chain is a study of chemoradiotherapy in HPV16-positive cancers. General study findings and limits: For HPV16-positive patients, expanding HPV-responsive T cells associated with longer recurrence-free survival.

Samples were taken several times over chemoradiotherapy. The CDR3 has 14 residues. V was pared by 3 bases and J by 5 bases, with 10 bases between. The germline gives CDR1 MNHEY, CDR2 SVGAGI. Clones were sequenced by immunoSEQ multiplex PCR, and TCRdb holds only the in-frame ones, with some missing. This sample carries about 32,000 clones, 89% of them seen once, and the ten largest clones take about 3.1%. Notes on this clone: The antigen is undetermined.

The sample in question was blood, obtained from a patient who underwent chemoradiotherapy. The V gene is TRBV6-5, the J gene TRBJ1-4; D is uncertain. The receptor was isolated from a human donor with HPV-associated anogenital cancer. CDR3 sequence reads: CASSYQGPNEKLFF. As DNA, the CDR3 is TGTGCCAGCAGTTATCAAGGTCCGAATGAAAAACTGTTTTTT.